A selection of T cell receptor beta chains follows, all from one sample in a study of cytomegalovirus exposure and HLA in healthy donors. Method: immunoSEQ multiplex PCR; TCRdb's copy keeps in-frame clones and lacks some. Here the sample spans around 71,000 clones, 85% to 95% being singletons. Sequencing was done on a sample of PBMCs. The receptors here all came from a man between 18 and 29 years old in good health and CMV-seropositive. Each CDR3 is given with its conserved first and last residue. Each record gives: D gene, J gene, clone size, V gene, CDR3 protein, CDR3 DNA. A D gene is named only where the DNA matches it firmly. Clone sizes are given selectively: once, few, many, or a class where the clone is expanded.

TRBD1,TRBJ2-4,.,TRBV9,CASSEGALAKNIQYF,TGTGCCAGCAGCGAGGGGGCCCTAGCCAAAAACATTCAGTACTTC
TRBD1,TRBJ2-5,few,TRBV7-9,CASSLTILTGGGETQYF,TGTGCCAGCAGCCTCACAATCCTTACAGGGGGCGGTGAGACCCAGTACTTC
TRBD2,TRBJ2-2,.,TRBV11-2,CASSLGLAGTGELFF,TGTGCCAGCAGCCTGGGACTAGCGGGAACCGGGGAGCTGTTTTTT
TRBD1,TRBJ1-2,.,TRBV11-2,CASSLVTGVNYGYTF,TGTGCCAGCAGCTTAGTTACAGGGGTCAACTATGGCTACACCTTC
.,TRBJ2-1,.,TRBV7-6,CASSLGPSEYNEQFF,TGTGCCAGCAGCTTAGGGCCTAGCGAGTACAATGAGCAGTTCTTC
.,TRBJ1-1,.,TRBV9,CASSVGAGTEAFF,TGTGCCAGCAGCGTAGGGGCCGGCACTGAAGCTTTCTTT
.,TRBJ1-2,.,TRBV29-1,CSVRAPRGPGYTF,TGCAGCGTGCGGGCCCCGCGGGGGCCTGGCTACACCTTC
.,TRBJ2-3,.,TRBV11-3,CASSSGQILGTDTQYF,TGTGCCAGCAGCTCCGGACAGATCCTCGGCACAGATACGCAGTATTTT
.,TRBJ2-7,.,TRBV6-1,CASSESAGYEQYF,TGTGCCAGCAGTGAATCCGCGGGCTACGAGCAGTACTTC
.,TRBJ2-7,.,TRBV13,CASSLGDRGYEQYF,TGTGCCAGCAGCTTAGGGGACAGAGGCTACGAGCAGTACTTC
.,TRBJ1-4,.,TRBV5-1,CASSSGTSDEKLFF,TGCGCCAGCAGCTCCGGGACTTCGGATGAAAAACTGTTTTTT
TRBD1,TRBJ1-2,.,TRBV7-9,CASSLTGDGYTF,TGTGCCAGCAGCTTGACAGGGGATGGCTACACCTTC
.,TRBJ1-1,.,TRBV12-5,CATRGEQNTEAFF,TGTGCTACCCGTGGAGAGCAGAACACTGAAGCTTTCTTT
TRBD1,TRBJ2-1,once,TRBV18,CASSQDRGYNEQFF,TGTGCCAGCTCTCAGGACAGGGGTTACAATGAGCAGTTCTTC
TRBD1,TRBJ2-7,.,TRBV5-1,CASNSPGQTYEQYF,TGCGCCAGCAACTCCCCGGGACAGACCTACGAGCAGTACTTC
TRBD1,TRBJ1-5,.,TRBV5-6,CASSWTGGWDQPQHF,TGTGCCAGCAGCTGGACAGGTGGGTGGGATCAGCCCCAGCATTTT
.,TRBJ2-3,.,TRBV28,CASSKVGLSYTDTQYF,TGTGCCAGCAGTAAAGTGGGACTTTCCTACACAGATACGCAGTATTTT
.,TRBJ2-2,.,TRBV19,CASSITGDTGELFF,TGTGCCAGTAGTATAACCGGAGACACCGGGGAGCTGTTTTTT
.,TRBJ2-7,.,TRBV28,CASSPSVRGGQYF,TGTGCCAGCAGCCCATCCGTCAGGGGTGGGCAGTACTTC
TRBD1,TRBJ1-2,.,TRBV2,CASNGDRGHNGYTF,TGTGCCAGCAATGGGGACAGGGGGCATAATGGCTACACCTTC
.,TRBJ2-6,.,TRBV2,CASTILRVLYGANVLTF,TGTGCCAGCACGATTTTGAGGGTTCTTTATGGGGCCAACGTCCTGACTTTC
.,TRBJ2-7,.,TRBV7-6,CASSPRTDSPGYEQYF,TGTGCCAGCAGCCCCCGGACGGACTCCCCCGGCTACGAGCAGTACTTC
TRBD1,TRBJ1-1,.,TRBV2,CASSGQGNTEAFF,TGTGCCAGCAGCGGACAGGGGAACACTGAAGCTTTCTTT
.,TRBJ2-5,.,TRBV5-4,CASSFLVGETQYF,TGTGCCAGCAGCTTCCTAGTGGGAGAGACCCAGTACTTC
.,TRBJ1-5,.,TRBV27,CASSLLPFRVNSNQPQHF,TGTGCCAGCAGTTTATTGCCCTTCCGGGTCAATAGCAATCAGCCCCAGCATTTT
TRBD2,TRBJ2-3,.,TRBV4-2,CASSQGPSGSADTQYF,TGTGCCAGCAGCCAAGGGCCTAGCGGGAGTGCAGATACGCAGTATTTT
.,TRBJ1-6,.,TRBV4-1,CASSQEGWGGGSPLHF,TGCGCCAGCAGCCAAGAGGGGTGGGGGGGTGGTTCACCCCTCCACTTT
TRBD1,TRBJ2-2,.,TRBV11-2,CASSSGQGVGGELFF,TGTGCCAGCAGCTCGGGACAGGGGGTCGGCGGGGAGCTGTTTTTT
TRBD1,TRBJ1-2,.,TRBV5-6,CASSITGARGGYTF,TGTGCCAGCAGCATAACAGGGGCAAGGGGTGGCTACACCTTC
TRBD1,TRBJ1-5,.,TRBV4-1,CASSQSPGQGPPEVYSNQPQHF,TGCGCCAGCAGCCAGTCCCCCGGACAGGGCCCTCCTGAGGTATATAGCAATCAGCCCCAGCATTTT
.,TRBJ2-7,.,TRBV9,CASSPRGAGEQYF,TGTGCCAGCAGCCCCAGGGGAGCGGGGGAGCAGTACTTC
TRBD1,TRBJ1-4,.,TRBV5-1,CASSSGQANEKLFF,TGCGCCAGCAGCTCCGGACAGGCGAATGAAAAACTGTTTTTT
TRBD1,TRBJ2-3,.,TRBV30,CAWDRDSTDTQYF,TGTGCCTGGGACAGGGACAGCACAGATACGCAGTATTTT
TRBD1,TRBJ2-7,.,TRBV4-2,CASSQEGSGTGLYEQYF,TGTGCCAGCAGCCAAGAAGGATCGGGGACAGGGTTATACGAGCAGTACTTC
.,TRBJ1-1,.,TRBV5-1,CASSLGGQSNTEAFF,TGCGCCAGCAGCTTGGGCGGACAGTCAAACACTGAAGCTTTCTTT
TRBD1,TRBJ2-7,.,TRBV7-8,CASSLVRPPSRGTYEQYF,TGTGCCAGCAGCTTAGTTCGGCCACCGTCCAGGGGGACCTACGAGCAGTACTTC
.,TRBJ1-1,.,TRBV11-1,CASSSSRASKAFF,TGTGCCAGCAGCTCAAGCAGGGCCAGCAAAGCTTTCTTT
.,TRBJ1-3,.,TRBV7-2,CASSFGQRYSGNTIYF,TGTGCCAGCAGCTTCGGACAGAGGTACTCTGGAAACACCATATATTTT
TRBD2,TRBJ2-5,.,TRBV5-1,CASSLANGGETQYF,TGCGCCAGCAGCTTGGCCAACGGGGGGGAGACCCAGTACTTC
.,TRBJ2-3,.,TRBV18,CASSPPVGRGKDTQYF,TGTGCCAGCTCACCACCGGTGGGCAGGGGAAAGGATACGCAGTATTTT
.,TRBJ1-2,.,TRBV29-1,CSVEVGGREHGYTF,TGCAGCGTTGAAGTGGGAGGCAGGGAACATGGCTACACCTTC
TRBD1,TRBJ2-7,.,TRBV9,CASSMTGTGAGEQYF,TGTGCCAGCAGCATGACCGGGACAGGGGCGGGCGAGCAGTACTTC